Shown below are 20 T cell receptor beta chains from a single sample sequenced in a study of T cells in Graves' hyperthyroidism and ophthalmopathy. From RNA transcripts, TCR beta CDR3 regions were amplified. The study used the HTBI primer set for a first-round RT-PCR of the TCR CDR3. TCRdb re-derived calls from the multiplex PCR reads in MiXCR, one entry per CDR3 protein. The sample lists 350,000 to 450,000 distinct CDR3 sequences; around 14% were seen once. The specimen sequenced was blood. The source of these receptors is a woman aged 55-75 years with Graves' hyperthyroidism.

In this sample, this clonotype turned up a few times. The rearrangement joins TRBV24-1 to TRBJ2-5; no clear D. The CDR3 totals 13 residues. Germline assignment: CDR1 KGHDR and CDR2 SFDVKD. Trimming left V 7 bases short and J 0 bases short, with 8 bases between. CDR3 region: CATSQVNQETQYF. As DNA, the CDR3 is TGTGCCACCAGCCAGGTGAACCAAGAGACCCAGTACTTC.

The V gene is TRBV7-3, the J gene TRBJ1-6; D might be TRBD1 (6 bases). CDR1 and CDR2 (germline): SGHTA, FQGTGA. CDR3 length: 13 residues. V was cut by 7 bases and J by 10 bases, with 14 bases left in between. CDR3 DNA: TGTGCCAGCAAACTAAACAGGGAATCACCCCTCCACTTT. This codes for CASKLNRESPLHF.

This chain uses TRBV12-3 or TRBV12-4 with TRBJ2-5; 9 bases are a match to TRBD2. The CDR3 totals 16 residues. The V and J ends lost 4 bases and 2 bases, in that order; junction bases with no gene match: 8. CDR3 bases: TGTGCCAGCAGTTCCGGGCTAGCGGGGCTACAAGAGACCCAGTACTTC. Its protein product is CASSSGLAGLQETQYF.

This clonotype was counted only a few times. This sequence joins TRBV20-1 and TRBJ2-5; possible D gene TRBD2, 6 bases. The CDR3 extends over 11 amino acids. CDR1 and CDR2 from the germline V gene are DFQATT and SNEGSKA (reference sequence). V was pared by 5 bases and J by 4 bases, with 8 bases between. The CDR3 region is CSAGTSETQYF. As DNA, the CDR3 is TGCAGTGCTGGGACTTCAGAGACCCAGTACTTC.

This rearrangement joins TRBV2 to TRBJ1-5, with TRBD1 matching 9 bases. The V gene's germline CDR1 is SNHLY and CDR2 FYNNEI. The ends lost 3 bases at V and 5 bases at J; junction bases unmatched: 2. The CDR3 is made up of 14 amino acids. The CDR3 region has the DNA TGTGCCAGCAGTGAGGACAGGGGCCATCAGCCCCAGCATTTT. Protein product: CASSEDRGHQPQHF.

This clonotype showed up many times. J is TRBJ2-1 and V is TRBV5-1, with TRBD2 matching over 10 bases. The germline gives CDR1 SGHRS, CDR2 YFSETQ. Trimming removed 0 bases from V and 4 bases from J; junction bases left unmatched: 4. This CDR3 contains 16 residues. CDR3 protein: CASSLVLAGPYNEQFF. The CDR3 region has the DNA TGCGCCAGCAGCTTGGTACTAGCGGGACCTTACAATGAGCAGTTCTTC. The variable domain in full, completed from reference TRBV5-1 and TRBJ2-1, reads KAGVTQTPRYLIKTRGQQVTLSCSPISGHRSVSWYQQTPGQGLQFLFEYFSETQRNKGNFPGRFSGRQFSNSRSEMNVSTLELGDSALYLCASSLVLAGPYNEQFFGPGTRLTVL.

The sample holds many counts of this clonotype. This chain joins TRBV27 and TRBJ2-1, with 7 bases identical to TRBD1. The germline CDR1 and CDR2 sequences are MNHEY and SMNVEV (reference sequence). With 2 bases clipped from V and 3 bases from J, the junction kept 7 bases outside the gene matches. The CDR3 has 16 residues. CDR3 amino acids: CASSLHPTGDYNEQFF. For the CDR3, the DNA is TGTGCCAGCAGTTTACACCCTACAGGGGACTACAATGAGCAGTTCTTC.

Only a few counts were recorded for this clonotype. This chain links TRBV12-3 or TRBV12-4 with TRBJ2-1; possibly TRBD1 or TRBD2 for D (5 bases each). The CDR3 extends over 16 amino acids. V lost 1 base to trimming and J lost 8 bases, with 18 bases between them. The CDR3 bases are TGTGCCAGCAGTTTAGTGGGACGGGCCTACTTGGATGAGCAGTTCTTC. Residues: CASSLVGRAYLDEQFF.

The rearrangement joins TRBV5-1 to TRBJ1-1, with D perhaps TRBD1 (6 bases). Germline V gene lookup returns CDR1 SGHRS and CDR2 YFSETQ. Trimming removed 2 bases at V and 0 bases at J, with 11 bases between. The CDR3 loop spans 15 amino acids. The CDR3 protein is CASSFLDSMNTEAFF. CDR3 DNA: TGCGCCAGCAGCTTCCTGGACAGCATGAACACTGAAGCTTTCTTT.

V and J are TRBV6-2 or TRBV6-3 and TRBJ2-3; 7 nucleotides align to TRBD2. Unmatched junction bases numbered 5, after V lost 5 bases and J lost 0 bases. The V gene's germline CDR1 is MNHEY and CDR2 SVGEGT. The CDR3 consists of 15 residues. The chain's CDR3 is CASSRTSSSTDTQYF. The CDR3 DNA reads TGTGCCAGCAGTCGGACTAGTTCTAGCACAGATACGCAGTATTTT.

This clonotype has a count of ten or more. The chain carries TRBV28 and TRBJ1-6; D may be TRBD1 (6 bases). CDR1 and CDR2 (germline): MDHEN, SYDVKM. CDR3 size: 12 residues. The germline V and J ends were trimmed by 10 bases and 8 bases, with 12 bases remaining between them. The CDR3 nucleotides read TGTGCCACAGGGGTGGGAGATTCACCCCTCCACTTT. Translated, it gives CATGVGDSPLHF.

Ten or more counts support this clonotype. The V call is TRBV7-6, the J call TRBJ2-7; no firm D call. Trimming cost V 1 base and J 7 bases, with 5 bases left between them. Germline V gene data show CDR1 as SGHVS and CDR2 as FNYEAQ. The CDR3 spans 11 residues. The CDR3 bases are TGTGCCAGCAGCTTAGACGCGGAGCAGTACTTC. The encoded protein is CASSLDAEQYF.

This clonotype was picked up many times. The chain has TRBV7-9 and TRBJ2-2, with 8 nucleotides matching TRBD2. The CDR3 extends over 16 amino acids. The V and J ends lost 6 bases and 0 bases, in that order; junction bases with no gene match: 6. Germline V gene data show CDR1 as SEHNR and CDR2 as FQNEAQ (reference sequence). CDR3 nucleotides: TGTGCCAGCAGGAATCCGGGACTAGCGAACACCGGGGAGCTGTTTTTT. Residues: CASRNPGLANTGELFF. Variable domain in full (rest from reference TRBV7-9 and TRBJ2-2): DTGVSQNPRHKITKRGQNVTFRCDPISEHNRLYWYRQTLGQGPEFLTYFQNEAQLEKSRLLSDRFSAERPKGSFSTLEIQRTEQGDSAMYLCASRNPGLANTGELFFGEGSRLTVL.

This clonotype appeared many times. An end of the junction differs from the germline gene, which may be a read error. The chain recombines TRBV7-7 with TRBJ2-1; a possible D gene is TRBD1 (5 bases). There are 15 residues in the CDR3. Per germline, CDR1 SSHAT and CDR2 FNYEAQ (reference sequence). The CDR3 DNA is TGTGCTAGCAGCTTAGAAGGGGCGGACGACAATGAGCAGTTCTTC. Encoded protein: CASSLEGADDNEQFF.

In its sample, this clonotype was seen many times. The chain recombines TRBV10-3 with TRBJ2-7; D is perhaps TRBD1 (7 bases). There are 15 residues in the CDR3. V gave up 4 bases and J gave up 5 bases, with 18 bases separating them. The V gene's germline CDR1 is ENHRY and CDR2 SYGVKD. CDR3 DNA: TGTGCCATCAGTGCCATCGGGGGAAGGGGGCACGAGCAGTACTTC. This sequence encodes CAISAIGGRGHEQYF.

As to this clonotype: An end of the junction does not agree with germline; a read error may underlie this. The CDR3 loop reads CTISARVNQPQHF. DNA of the CDR3: TGTACCATCAGTGCAAGGGTTAATCAGCCCCAGCATTTT. The V and J genes are TRBV10-3 and TRBJ1-5; D gene uncertain. This CDR3 is built from 13 residues. Germline V CDR1 and CDR2: ENHRY, SYGVKD.

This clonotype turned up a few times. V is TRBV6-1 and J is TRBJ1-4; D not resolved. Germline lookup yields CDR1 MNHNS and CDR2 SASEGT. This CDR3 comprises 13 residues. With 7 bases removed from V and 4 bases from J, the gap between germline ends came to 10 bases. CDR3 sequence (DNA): TGTGCCAGCACCCGGCGGGTTAATGAAAAACTGTTTTTT. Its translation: CASTRRVNEKLFF.

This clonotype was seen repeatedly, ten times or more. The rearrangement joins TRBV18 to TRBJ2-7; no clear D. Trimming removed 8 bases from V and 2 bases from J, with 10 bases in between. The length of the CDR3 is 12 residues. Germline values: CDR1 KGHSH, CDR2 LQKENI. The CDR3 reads CASSPGAYEQYF. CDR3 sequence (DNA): TGTGCCAGCAGCCCCGGCGCCTACGAGCAGTACTTC.

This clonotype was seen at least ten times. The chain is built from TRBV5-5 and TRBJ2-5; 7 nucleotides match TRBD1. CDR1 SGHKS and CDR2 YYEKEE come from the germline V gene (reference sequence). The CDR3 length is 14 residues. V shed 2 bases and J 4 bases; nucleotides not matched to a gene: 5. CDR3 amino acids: CASSLQGNAETQYF. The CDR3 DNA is TGTGCCAGCAGCTTACAGGGGAATGCAGAGACCCAGTACTTC.

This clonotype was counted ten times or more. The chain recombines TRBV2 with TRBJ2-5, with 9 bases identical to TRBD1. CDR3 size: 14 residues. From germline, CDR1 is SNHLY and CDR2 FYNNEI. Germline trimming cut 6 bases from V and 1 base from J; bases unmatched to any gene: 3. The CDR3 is CASSRQGVQETQYF. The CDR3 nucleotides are TGTGCCAGCAGCCGACAGGGGGTCCAAGAGACCCAGTACTTC.